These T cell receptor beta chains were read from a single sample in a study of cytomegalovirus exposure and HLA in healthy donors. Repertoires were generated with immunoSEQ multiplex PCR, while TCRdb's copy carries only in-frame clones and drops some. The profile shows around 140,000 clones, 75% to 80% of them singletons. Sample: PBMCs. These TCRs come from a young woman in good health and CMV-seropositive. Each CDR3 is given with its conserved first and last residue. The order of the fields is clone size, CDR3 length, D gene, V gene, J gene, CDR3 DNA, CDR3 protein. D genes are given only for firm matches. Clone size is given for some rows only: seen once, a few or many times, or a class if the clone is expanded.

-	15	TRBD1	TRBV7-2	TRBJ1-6	TGTGCCAGCAGCTCTCAGGGGGCCTATAATTCACCCCTCCACTTT	CASSSQGAYNSPLHF
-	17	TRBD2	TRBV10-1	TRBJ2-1	TGCGCCAGCAGTTTAGGGGTAGCGGGGGCCTCGGGCGATGAGCAGTTCTTC	CASSLGVAGASGDEQFF
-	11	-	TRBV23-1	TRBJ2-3	TGCGCCAGCACCCCTACAGATACGCAGTATTTT	CASTPTDTQYF
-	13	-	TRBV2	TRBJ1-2	TGTGCCAGCAGCCGGACAGAGATCTATGGCTACACCTTC	CASSRTEIYGYTF
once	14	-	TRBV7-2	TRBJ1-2	TGTGCCAGCAGCTCAACGACAGTAGATTATGGCTACACCTTC	CASSSTTVDYGYTF
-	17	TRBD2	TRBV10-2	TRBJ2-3	TGCGCCAGCAGTGAGATTAGCGGGGGGGCCCGCACAGATACGCAGTATTTT	CASSEISGGARTDTQYF
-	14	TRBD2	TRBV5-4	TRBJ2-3	TGTGCCAGCACCTTAGCGGGGCAATTAGATACGCAGTATTTT	CASTLAGQLDTQYF
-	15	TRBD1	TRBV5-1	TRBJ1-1	TGCGCCAGCAGCTCGGACGATGACAGGGATACTGAAGCTTTCTTT	CASSSDDDRDTEAFF
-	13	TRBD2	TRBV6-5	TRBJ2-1	TGTGCCAGCAGTTACGATTCTAGCGGGAGTCAGTTCTTC	CASSYDSSGSQFF
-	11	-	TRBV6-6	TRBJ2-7	TGTGCCAGCAGTCCACTACGAGAGCAGTACTTC	CASSPLREQYF
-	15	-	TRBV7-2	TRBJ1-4	TGTGCCAGCAGCCCTCCGGGACTGAGAGATGAAAAACTGTTTTTT	CASSPPGLRDEKLFF
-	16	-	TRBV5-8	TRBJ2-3	TGTGCCAGCAGCCCTGGCCCCACACAGGTCACAGATACGCAGTATTTT	CASSPGPTQVTDTQYF
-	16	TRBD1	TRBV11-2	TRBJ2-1	TGTGCCAGCAGCCCCGGGACAGGGGGCTCCTACAATGAGCAGTTCTTC	CASSPGTGGSYNEQFF
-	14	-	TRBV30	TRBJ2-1	TGTGCCTGGAGGCCGGGACTCTCCCACAATGAGCAGTTCTTC	CAWRPGLSHNEQFF
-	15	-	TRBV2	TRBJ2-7	TGTGCCAGCAGTGAATATAGCACGGCCTCCTACGAGCAGTACTTC	CASSEYSTASYEQYF
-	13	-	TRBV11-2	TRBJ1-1	TGTGCCAGCAGCTTTTCTGGGGCCACTGAAGCTTTCTTT	CASSFSGATEAFF
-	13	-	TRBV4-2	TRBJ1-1	TGTGCCAGCAGCCGAGACCTCGACACTGAAGCTTTCTTT	CASSRDLDTEAFF
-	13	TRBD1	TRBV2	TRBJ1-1	TGTGCCAGCAGCAGGACAGGGGGCACTGAAGCTTTCTTT	CASSRTGGTEAFF
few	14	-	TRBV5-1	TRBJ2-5	TGCGCCAGCAGCTTCTCCAGGGGGGAAGAGACCCAGTACTTC	CASSFSRGEETQYF
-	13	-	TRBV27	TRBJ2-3	TGTGCCAGCAGTTTATCTGGGAGAAATACGCAGTATTTT	CASSLSGRNTQYF
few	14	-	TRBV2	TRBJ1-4	TGTGCCAGCATCCGAGACAGTAAGATCGAAAAACTGTTTTTT	CASIRDSKIEKLFF
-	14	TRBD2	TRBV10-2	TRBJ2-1	TGCCCCAGCCACTTTAGCGGGGGACATGGAGAGCAGTTCTTC	CPSHFSGGHGEQFF
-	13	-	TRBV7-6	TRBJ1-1	TGTGCCAGCAGCTTAACAGGGAACACTGAAGCTTTCTTT	CASSLTGNTEAFF
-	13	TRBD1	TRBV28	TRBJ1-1	TGTGCCAGCAGGGCGACAGGGCGCACTGAAGCTTTCTTT	CASRATGRTEAFF
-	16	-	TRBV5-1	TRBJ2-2	TGCGCCAGCAGCCGAATGAGGACAGCGAACACCGGGGAGCTGTTTTTT	CASSRMRTANTGELFF
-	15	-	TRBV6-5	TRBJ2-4	TGTGCCAGCAGTTACTCGGCTAGCGTCCGGGACATTCAGTACTTC	CASSYSASVRDIQYF
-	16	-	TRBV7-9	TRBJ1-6	TGTGCCAGCAGCTATCTTGGGACATCCAATAATTCACCCCTCCACTTT	CASSYLGTSNNSPLHF
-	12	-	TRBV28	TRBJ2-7	TGTGCCAGCAGCCAGAGGGGAGGCGAGCAGTACTTC	CASSQRGGEQYF
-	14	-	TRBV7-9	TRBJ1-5	TGTGCCAGCAGCCCCATTGCGGGAAATCAGCCCCAGCATTTT	CASSPIAGNQPQHF
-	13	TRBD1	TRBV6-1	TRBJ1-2	TGTGCCAGCAGTGAAACGGCAGGGGGAGGCTACACCTTC	CASSETAGGGYTF
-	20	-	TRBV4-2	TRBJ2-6	TGTGCCAGCAGCCAAGATTCCTTGATTGGGGGAGGAGCTGGGGCCAACGTCCTGACTTTC	CASSQDSLIGGGAGANVLTF
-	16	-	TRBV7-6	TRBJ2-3	TGTGCCAGCAGCTTAGCAACAGGGAGGGTCACAGATACGCAGTATTTT	CASSLATGRVTDTQYF
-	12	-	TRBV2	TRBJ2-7	TGTGCCAGCAGCACAGGCTCCTACGAGCAGTACTTC	CASSTGSYEQYF
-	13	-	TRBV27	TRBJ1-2	TGTGCCAGCAGTTTAAGCCAGGACTATGGCTACACCTTC	CASSLSQDYGYTF
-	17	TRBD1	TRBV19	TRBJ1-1	TGTGCCAGTAGTACCTCCGGGACAGGGACGGCGAACACTGAAGCTTTCTTT	CASSTSGTGTANTEAFF
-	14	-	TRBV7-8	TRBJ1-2	TGTGCCAGCAGCTTAGGGGCGGAGGGCTATGGCTACACCTTC	CASSLGAEGYGYTF
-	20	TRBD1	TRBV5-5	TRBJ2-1	TGTGCCAGCAGCGTAACATTCATCGGACAGGGTCCCCTTACCTACAATGAGCAGTTCTTC	CASSVTFIGQGPLTYNEQFF
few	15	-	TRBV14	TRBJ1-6	TGTGCCAGCAGCCAAGAACAGACCCGTAATTCACCCCTCCACTTT	CASSQEQTRNSPLHF
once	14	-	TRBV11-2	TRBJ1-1	TGTGCCAGCAGCTTAGGCGGGGTGAACACTGAAGCTTTCTTT	CASSLGGVNTEAFF